What follows are 32 T cell receptor beta chains derived from one specimen sequenced in a study of long-term antiretroviral therapy in people with HIV. Version v3.0 of the immunoSEQ assay was performed at survey level. This table comes from immunoSEQ multiplex PCR, and its TCRdb copy is limited to in-frame clones, with some not included. Of tens of thousands of clones listed, about 96% were seen once; the top ten hold less than 3.5%. The sequenced sample was unsorted PBMCs, obtained 3.7 years after starting antiretroviral therapy. The receptors shown here come from a woman aged 45-59 years with HIV.

V and J are TRBV7-9 and TRBJ1-2, with D hard to call. The CDR3 contains 14 residues. V lost 0 bases to trimming and J lost 6 bases, with 11 bases between them. Germline V CDR1 and CDR2: SEHNR, FQNEAQ (reference sequence). CDR3 sequence reads: CASSLAKPADGYTF. The CDR3 DNA follows: TGTGCCAGCAGCTTAGCGAAGCCAGCTGATGGCTACACCTTC.

The V gene is TRBV7-2, the J gene TRBJ2-6; D possibly uses TRBD1 or TRBD2 (5 bases each). Germline V gene data show CDR1 as SGHTA and CDR2 as FQGNSA. Trimming left V 5 bases short and J 0 bases short, with 14 bases between. The CDR3 is made up of 17 amino acids. CDR3: CASSPRGGSSGANVLTF. The CDR3 bases are TGTGCCAGCAGCCCCCGGGGCGGCAGCTCTGGGGCCAACGTCCTGACTTTC.

V gene TRBV5-8 combines with J gene TRBJ2-7, with no clear D. Germline V lookup: CDR1 SGHTS, CDR2 YDEGEE. The ends were cut back, 5 bases at V and 3 bases at J, with 18 bases in the middle. This CDR3 region has 15 residues. The CDR3 coding sequence is TGTGCCAGCAGAGCTGCCCCTTCAGCCCGCTACGAGCAGTACTTC. It translates to CASRAAPSARYEQYF.

Remarks on this clone: This sample includes further DNA sequences coding for the same CDR3. This chain joins TRBV5-6 and TRBJ1-3; D gene uncertain. V lost 2 bases and J 4 bases, leaving 4 bases between the germline ends. The CDR3 is 12 amino acids. CDR1 SGHDT and CDR2 YYEEEE come from the germline V gene. For the CDR3, the DNA is TGTGCCAGCAGCTTAGGAGGAAACACCATATATTTT. Encoded protein: CASSLGGNTIYF.

This clone was detected only a few times. The J gene is TRBJ1-2, the V gene TRBV5-6, with D maybe TRBD1 (6 bases). The CDR3 runs 13 residues. Trimming took 2 bases from V and 6 from J, leaving 11 bases between them. CDR1 and CDR2 (germline): SGHDT, YYEEEE. In DNA, the CDR3 is TGTGCCAGCAGCTTACAGGGAGGCCATGGCTACACCTTC. Amino acid sequence: CASSLQGGHGYTF.

This chain links TRBV7-3 with TRBJ1-1, with TRBD1 matching 8 bases. Looked up from germline, CDR1 is SGHTA and CDR2 is FQGTGA. The CDR3 sequence is 15 residues long. The ends lost 3 bases at V and 2 bases at J; junction bases unmatched: 5. The CDR3 DNA sequence: TGTGCCAGCAGCTTGGACAGGGCATCAAACACTGAAGCTTTCTTT. This encodes CASSLDRASNTEAFF.

This sequence joins TRBV19 and TRBJ1-1; a possible D gene is TRBD1 (6 bases). The CDR3 totals 16 residues. V was clipped by 9 bases and J by 1 base, with 21 bases between them. CDR1 is LNHDA and CDR2 is SQIVND in the germline V gene (reference sequence). The CDR3 reads CASARKKVQGNTEAFF. CDR3 nucleotides: TGTGCCAGCGCAAGAAAAAAAGTACAGGGGAACACTGAAGCTTTCTTT.

This rearrangement joins TRBV4-1 to TRBJ1-6; D gene uncertain. The CDR3 runs to 17 residues. V was pared by 0 bases and J by 0 bases, with 9 bases between. The germline gives CDR1 MGHRA, CDR2 YSYEKL. CDR3 DNA: TGCGCCAGCAGCCAAGACGTCAGCGACTCCTATAATTCACCCCTCCACTTT. It translates to CASSQDVSDSYNSPLHF.

In its sample, this clone was seen once. The V gene is TRBV19, the J gene TRBJ2-2; D remains ambiguous. The ends were cut back, 3 bases at V and 2 bases at J, with 4 bases in the middle. This CDR3 has 13 residues. Looked up from germline, CDR1 is LNHDA and CDR2 is SQIVND (reference sequence). The CDR3 is CASSMLNTGELFF. CDR3 coding DNA: TGTGCCAGTAGTATGTTAAACACCGGGGAGCTGTTTTTT. The full variable domain, its missing parts supplied by reference TRBV19 and TRBJ2-2, is DGGITQSPKYLFRKEGQNVTLSCEQNLNHDAMYWYRQDPGQGLRLIYYSQIVNDFQKGDIAEGYSVSREKKESFPLTVTSAQKNPTAFYLCASSMLNTGELFFGEGSRLTVL.

Of note for this clone: Different DNA sequences within this sample yield the same CDR3. J is TRBJ2-2 and V is TRBV11-3; D may correspond to TRBD1 or TRBD2 (7 bases each). The germline V gene has CDR1 SGHNT and CDR2 YENEEA. With 0 bases removed from V and 4 bases from J, the gap between germline ends came to 9 bases. The CDR3 totals 15 residues. This CDR3 reads CASSLDRGGTGELFF. As DNA, the CDR3 is TGTGCCAGCAGCTTAGACAGGGGGGGCACCGGGGAGCTGTTTTTT.

The chain has TRBV6-4 and TRBJ2-7; 10 bases match TRBD2. Germline V gene sequence: CDR1 MRHNA, CDR2 SNTAGT. With V trimmed by 0 bases and J by 0 bases, 8 bases remained unmatched. The CDR3 is made up of 18 amino acids. The CDR3 coding sequence is TGTGCCAGCAGTGACTCGAGGCTAGCGGGGGCCTTCTCCTACGAGCAGTACTTC. Translating gives CASSDSRLAGAFSYEQYF.

J is TRBJ1-2 and V is TRBV6-6; D is uncertain. The V and J ends lost 2 bases and 7 bases respectively, with 14 bases between them. There are 14 residues in the CDR3. Germline loops: CDR1 MNHNY, CDR2 SVGAGI (reference sequence). CDR3 coding DNA: TGTGCCAGCAGTTACGTCGACGATTCGGTTGGCTACACCTTC. Translating gives CASSYVDDSVGYTF.

V is TRBV11-2 and J is TRBJ2-5; D not certain. The CDR3 contains 14 residues. The germline gives CDR1 SGHAT, CDR2 FQNNGV. V lost 0 bases and J lost 4, with 9 bases in between. The CDR3 is CASSLDRRGETQYF. Here the CDR3 DNA reads TGTGCCAGCAGCTTAGATCGGCGAGGAGAGACCCAGTACTTC.

V gene TRBV30 combines with J gene TRBJ1-6; 7 bases agree with TRBD1. CDR3 size: 13 residues. After removal of 6 bases from V and 10 bases from J, the junction contained 9 bases not matched to a gene. CDR1 GTSNPN and CDR2 SVGIG come from the germline V gene (reference sequence). The CDR3 loop is CACIDRVGSPLHF. The CDR3 nucleotides are TGTGCCTGTATAGACAGGGTTGGGTCACCCCTCCACTTT.

The chain carries TRBV5-6 and TRBJ2-7; a possible D gene is TRBD2 (5 bases). Germline CDR1 reads SGHDT; CDR2 reads YYEEEE. The CDR3 is made up of 16 amino acids. Trimming pared 0 bases from V and 6 bases from J, leaving 19 bases between. The CDR3 DNA reads TGTGCCAGCAGCTTGGCCGTCGGGGATCTCCGCCCCGAGCAGTACTTC. Translation gives CASSLAVGDLRPEQYF.

The chain joins TRBV10-3 to TRBJ2-2; 8 nucleotides align to TRBD1. This CDR3 has 15 amino acids. V was pared by 4 bases and J by 5 bases, with 6 bases of the junction left unmatched. Germline V gene sequence: CDR1 ENHRY, CDR2 SYGVKD. The CDR3 nucleotides read TGTGCCATCAGTGGGGAGACAGGGGATACCGGGGAGCTGTTTTTT. This codes for CAISGETGDTGELFF.

The CDR3 loop is CASSYGLDTQYF. For the CDR3, the DNA is TGTGCCAGCAGTTATGGGTTAGATACGCAGTATTTT. The chain is built from TRBV6-6 and TRBJ2-3; D call uncertain. The germline V gene has CDR1 MNHNY and CDR2 SVGAGI (reference sequence). The CDR3 loop spans 12 amino acids. Deletions cut 3 bases from V and 5 bases from J, with 6 bases between.

This clone was found once. The chain recombines TRBV6-6 with TRBJ2-1; the match to TRBD2 covers 13 bases. V lost 5 bases, J lost 5 bases, and 3 bases stayed unmatched. Germline loops: CDR1 MNHNY, CDR2 SVGAGI (reference sequence). The CDR3 covers 15 residues. The CDR3 spells CASSRGLAGNNEQFF. The CDR3 DNA is TGTGCCAGCAGTAGGGGACTAGCGGGGAACAATGAGCAGTTCTTC.

The chain is built from TRBV4-1 and TRBJ2-7; D is uncertain. The germline V gene encodes CDR1 MGHRA and CDR2 YSYEKL. CDR3 length: 18 residues. V gave up 0 bases and J gave up 5 bases, with 23 bases separating them. CDR3 protein: CASSQERKDVFFSHEQYF. The CDR3 region has the DNA TGCGCCAGCAGCCAAGAAAGGAAGGACGTATTCTTTTCCCACGAGCAGTACTTC.

This clone is labeled medium-sized. The chain is built from TRBV6-1 and TRBJ1-4, with no clear D. Trimming removed 4 bases from V and 7 bases from J, with 13 bases in between. The CDR3 extends over 14 amino acids. Germline CDR1 reads MNHNS; CDR2 reads SASEGT. The DNA of the CDR3 is TGTGCCAGCAGTGGGGCAGGTGGTGTTGAAAAACTGTTTTTT. As protein: CASSGAGGVEKLFF.

V is TRBV6-5 and J is TRBJ2-1; D is undetermined. Germline V gene data show CDR1 as MNHEY and CDR2 as SVGAGI. Trimming shortened V by 0 bases and J by 3 bases, and 6 bases separated the two germline ends. The CDR3 extends over 14 amino acids. CDR3 sequence: CASSYSFNYNEQFF. CDR3 sequence (DNA): TGTGCCAGCAGTTACTCGTTCAACTACAATGAGCAGTTCTTC.

A note on this clone: Compared with germline, one end of the junction differs, possibly owing to a read error. The rearrangement joins TRBV30 to TRBJ1-3, with no clear D. Germline CDR1 reads GTSNPN; CDR2 reads SVGIG (reference sequence). This CDR3 region has 13 residues. CDR3 amino acids: CAWSVVSGNTIYF. The CDR3 nucleotides read TGTGCCTGGAGTGTGGTATCTGGAAATACCATATATTTT.

The genes are TRBV21-1 and TRBJ1-2. TRBV21-1 is a listed pseudogene. The CDR3 is made up of 12 amino acids. The CDR3 bases are TGTGCCAGCAGCGCACATGGGGATGGCTACACCTTC. This gives the protein CASSAHGDGYTF.

The chain employs TRBV7-3 and TRBJ1-2; D call uncertain. The CDR3 is made up of 13 amino acids. Germline CDR1 SGHTA, CDR2 FQGTGA. The V end lost 5 bases, the J end lost 3 bases, and 10 bases lay between the germline ends. For the CDR3, the DNA is TGTGCCAGCAGCATCGGGCCAGACTATGGCTACACCTTC. As protein: CASSIGPDYGYTF.

The chain uses TRBV7-3 and TRBJ1-1; D gene unclear. V lost 3 bases to trimming and J lost 1 base, with 6 bases between them. The CDR3 has 13 residues. Germline V gives CDR1 SGHTA, CDR2 FQGTGA. The CDR3 is CASSFRRNTEAFF. CDR3 DNA: TGTGCCAGCAGCTTTAGGAGGAACACTGAAGCTTTCTTT.

V usage is TRBV28 and J usage is TRBJ1-2; D gene ambiguous. The V and J ends lost 8 bases and 6 bases respectively, with 13 bases between them. The germline gives CDR1 MDHEN, CDR2 SYDVKM. The CDR3 is 12 residues long. CDR3 sequence (DNA): TGTGCCAGCCTCTGGGGAGGGAATGGCTACACCTTC. Amino acids: CASLWGGNGYTF.

This CDR3 reads CASSRERGRTGYF. In DNA, the CDR3 is TGTGCCAGCAGTAGGGAACGGGGCCGCACGGGGTATTTT. The chain couples TRBV6-5 to TRBJ2-3, with D perhaps matching TRBD1 or TRBD2 (5 bases each). V lost 5 bases and J lost 14, with 20 bases in between. The length of the CDR3 is 13 residues. CDR1 and CDR2 (germline): MNHEY, SVGAGI.

This clone was recorded once. This sequence joins TRBV5-1 and TRBJ2-5; 8 nucleotides match TRBD1. The CDR3 contains 14 residues. The germline V gene encodes CDR1 SGHRS and CDR2 YFSETQ. The ends lost 4 bases at V and 1 base at J; junction bases unmatched: 3. The CDR3 region is CASSPGQGQETQYF. In DNA, the CDR3 is TGCGCCAGCAGCCCAGGACAGGGCCAAGAGACCCAGTACTTC.

V is TRBV18 and J is TRBJ1-2; 9 nucleotides align to TRBD1. V shed 6 bases, J shed 6 bases, and the junction held 5 bases outside the gene matches. Per the germline V gene, CDR1 is KGHSH and CDR2 is LQKENI. The CDR3 is 13 amino acids. The CDR3 protein is CASSRDRVDGYTF. The CDR3 DNA sequence: TGTGCCAGCTCCCGGGACAGGGTGGATGGCTACACCTTC.

The V and J genes are TRBV6-6 and TRBJ1-1; 8 positions match TRBD1. Germline V gene sequence: CDR1 MNHNY, CDR2 SVGAGI (reference sequence). V lost 6 bases, J lost 7 bases, and 4 bases stayed unmatched. The CDR3 is 12 residues long. The CDR3, as DNA: TGTGCCAGCAGATCCGGGACAGGTGAAGCTTTCTTT. It yields the protein CASRSGTGEAFF.

The chain employs TRBV5-1 and TRBJ2-7; tentatively, D is TRBD2 (7 bases). The CDR3 consists of 14 residues. Per germline, CDR1 SGHRS and CDR2 YFSETQ. The V end was cut by 1 base, the J end by 5 bases, with 13 bases between. DNA of the CDR3: TGCGCCAGCAGCTTGAGCGGGACAATGCACGAGCAGTACTTC. It specifies CASSLSGTMHEQYF.

V gene TRBV7-9 combines with J gene TRBJ2-7, with D maybe TRBD1 (5 bases). V was clipped by 6 bases and J by 3 bases, with 18 bases between them. CDR1 and CDR2 from the germline V gene are SEHNR and FQNEAQ (reference sequence). The CDR3 is 15 amino acids. CDR3 sequence (DNA): TGTGCCAGCAGTTTTCCAGGGTACCCTATCTACGAGCAGTACTTC. This translates into CASSFPGYPIYEQYF.